This T cell receptor (beta chain) was recovered during a study of blood T cell repertoires in COVID-19. Study background: Researchers got acute and convalescent COVID-19 samples from the United States, Italy and Spain. PBMCs, B-cell-depleted T cells, or T cells were the source of the cDNA or gDNA that made up the material.

The authors' processing: The authors estimated nucleated cell counts from reference gene primer amplification. Sequenced by immunoSEQ multiplex PCR; TCRdb stores in-frame clones only, minus some. That table gives V, J and clone size, and the DNA gave D and trimming. The profile shows around 450,000 clones, more than 85% of them singletons. Looked up from germline, CDR1 is SGHTS and CDR2 is YDEGEE. The CDR3 extends over 14 amino acids. With V trimmed by 1 base and J by 4 bases, 5 bases remained unmatched. The V and J genes are TRBV5-8 and TRBJ2-7; 7 bases align to TRBD1. The TCR was taken from a woman aged 25 to 39 with acute or convalescent COVID-19. Sequenced material: peripheral blood. Here the CDR3 reads CASSLSIQGYEQYF. In nucleotides, the CDR3 is TGTGCCAGCAGCTTGAGTATACAGGGGTACGAGCAGTACTTC.